Listed below are T cell receptor beta chains from one sample, sequenced in a study of radiation and T cells in renal cell carcinoma. Using immunoSEQ multiplex PCR, the repertoire was profiled, and TCRdb retains in-frame clones only, with some absent. This table has about 49,000 clones, more than 80% appearing once. Specimen: blood, collected from a patient whose treatment included radiotherapy and nephrectomy. The receptors come from a woman in her seventies with renal cell carcinoma. The CDR3 runs from the conserved cysteine through the conserved F or W. A D gene is named only where the DNA matches it firmly. The listing skips clone size in some rows; elsewhere it reads once, few, many or a size class.

abundance	d_gene	v_gene	j_gene	CDR3aa	CDR3nt
once	.	TRBV7-8	TRBJ1-3	CASSLVTGSAGNTIYF	TGTGCCAGCAGCTTAGTGACGGGGTCTGCTGGAAACACCATATATTTT
.	.	TRBV4-1	TRBJ2-2	CASSRLDMGFRTGELFF	TGCGCCAGCAGCCGATTGGATATGGGGTTTCGCACCGGGGAGCTGTTTTTT
once	TRBD1	TRBV13	TRBJ1-4	CASSLGQGAVEKLFF	TGTGCCAGCAGCTTAGGCCAGGGGGCAGTTGAAAAACTGTTTTTT
.	TRBD2	TRBV2	TRBJ2-5	CASSATSEETQYF	TGTGCCAGCAGCGCGACTAGCGAAGAGACCCAGTACTTC
.	.	TRBV9	TRBJ1-1	CASSVVPVNTEAFF	TGTGCCAGCAGCGTAGTCCCCGTGAACACTGAAGCTTTCTTT
.	TRBD2	TRBV11-2	TRBJ2-1	CASSPRSGGGAYNEQFF	TGTGCCAGCAGCCCCCGTTCGGGCGGGGGGGCCTACAATGAGCAGTTCTTC
.	TRBD1	TRBV5-1	TRBJ2-7	CASSLVGGASYEQYF	TGCGCCAGCAGCTTGGTAGGGGGCGCTTCCTACGAGCAGTACTTC
.	TRBD2	TRBV14	TRBJ2-1	CASSQGGLGTEQFF	TGTGCCAGCAGCCAAGGGGGACTAGGGACTGAGCAGTTCTTC
.	.	TRBV7-9	TRBJ2-1	CASSFRGGGSYNEQFF	TGTGCCAGCAGCTTTCGGGGAGGAGGCTCCTACAATGAGCAGTTCTTC
.	.	TRBV29-1	TRBJ1-1	CSVEDLLSGAGDTEAFF	TGCAGCGTTGAAGATCTTCTCAGCGGGGCCGGGGACACTGAAGCTTTCTTT
few	.	TRBV6-5	TRBJ1-1	CASSYSTFSRTEAFF	TGTGCCAGCAGTTACTCGACGTTTTCGAGGACTGAAGCTTTCTTT
.	TRBD1	TRBV5-1	TRBJ2-7	CASSLFAGGDEQYF	TGCGCCAGCAGCTTGTTCGCAGGGGGCGACGAGCAGTACTTC
once	.	TRBV9	TRBJ1-1	CASSAGGPRLERPEAFF	TGTGCCAGCAGCGCGGGTGGCCCTCGGTTAGAGAGGCCTGAAGCTTTCTTT
.	.	TRBV7-9	TRBJ1-4	CASSLPTGPTNEKLFF	TGTGCCAGCAGCTTACCCACAGGGCCAACTAATGAAAAACTGTTTTTT
.	.	TRBV7-6	TRBJ2-1	CASSLRGGSSYNEQFF	TGTGCCAGCAGCTTACGGGGCGGCAGCTCCTACAATGAGCAGTTCTTC
few	.	TRBV4-1	TRBJ1-2	CASSQDPTGGDGYTF	TGCGCCAGCAGCCAAGACCCCACGGGGGGTGATGGCTACACCTTC
.	.	TRBV7-2	TRBJ2-7	CASSFTGDYEQYF	TGTGCCAGCAGCTTCACTGGGGACTACGAGCAGTACTTC
.	.	TRBV27	TRBJ1-1	CASSLLSGDTEAFF	TGTGCCAGCAGTTTATTGTCGGGCGACACTGAAGCTTTCTTT
.	TRBD1	TRBV7-6	TRBJ1-1	CASSPGTDRGAFF	TGTGCCAGCAGCCCTGGGACAGACCGGGGAGCTTTCTTT
.	.	TRBV5-4	TRBJ2-3	CASSLEGDGDTQYF	TGTGCCAGCAGCTTGGAGGGGGATGGGGATACGCAGTATTTT
.	.	TRBV6-5	TRBJ1-1	CASSYWRGTEAFF	TGTGCCAGCAGTTACTGGCGGGGCACTGAAGCTTTCTTT
.	TRBD1	TRBV5-6	TRBJ2-5	CASSLQGAGETQYF	TGTGCCAGCAGCCTACAGGGGGCCGGGGAGACCCAGTACTTC
.	TRBD2	TRBV2	TRBJ2-1	CASSGGTSGGWGNEQFF	TGTGCCAGCAGTGGTGGGACTAGCGGGGGGTGGGGCAATGAGCAGTTCTTC
once	.	TRBV28	TRBJ1-1	CASGPGAMNTEAFF	TGTGCCAGCGGCCCAGGGGCGATGAACACTGAAGCTTTCTTT
.	.	TRBV11-2	TRBJ2-7	CASSRGSATIGYEQYF	TGTGCCAGCAGCCGGGGGAGCGCGACCATTGGATACGAGCAGTACTTC
.	.	TRBV18	TRBJ2-5	CASSPPGEETQYF	TGTGCCAGCTCACCACCAGGGGAGGAGACCCAGTACTTC
.	.	TRBV5-1	TRBJ2-2	CASRWTENTGELFF	TGCGCCAGCAGGTGGACAGAGAACACCGGGGAGCTGTTTTTT
.	TRBD1	TRBV10-3	TRBJ2-1	CAISESSTGGQVEQFF	TGTGCCATCAGTGAGTCTTCGACAGGGGGTCAGGTTGAGCAGTTCTTC
.	.	TRBV7-9	TRBJ1-5	CASSLMGNQPQHF	TGTGCCAGCAGCTTAATGGGAAATCAGCCCCAGCATTTT
.	.	TRBV6-5	TRBJ2-7	CASSPSASRSYEQYF	TGTGCCAGCAGCCCCTCGGCCAGTCGATCCTACGAGCAGTACTTC
.	.	TRBV6-5	TRBJ1-1	CASSKPTERATEAFF	TGTGCCAGCAGTAAACCGACAGAGCGGGCCACTGAAGCTTTCTTT
once	TRBD2	TRBV19	TRBJ2-7	CASSIGAGGREQYF	TGTGCCAGTAGTATTGGAGCGGGGGGCCGGGAGCAGTACTTC
.	.	TRBV11-2	TRBJ1-6	CASSKEIGLNSPLHF	TGTGCCAGCAGCAAAGAGATAGGGTTGAATTCACCCCTCCACTTT
.	.	TRBV6-5	TRBJ1-2	CASSSPRVGYTF	TGTGCCAGCAGCTCGCCCAGGGTTGGCTACACCTTC
.	.	TRBV27	TRBJ1-5	CASSSTGYNSNQPQHF	TGTGCCAGCAGTTCCACAGGCTATAATAGCAATCAGCCCCAGCATTTT
.	TRBD1	TRBV5-6	TRBJ1-5	CASSLWAGGLNQPQHF	TGTGCCAGCAGCTTGTGGGCAGGGGGTCTCAATCAGCCCCAGCATTTT
few	TRBD1	TRBV19	TRBJ1-3	CASSPTGESGNTIYF	TGTGCCAGTAGTCCGACAGGGGAATCTGGAAACACCATATATTTT
.	.	TRBV6-5	TRBJ1-3	CASSFISRASGNTIYF	TGTGCCAGCAGTTTCATCTCTAGGGCGTCTGGAAACACCATATATTTT
.	TRBD1	TRBV11-2	TRBJ2-7	CATGGVHEQYF	TGTGCCACAGGGGGTGTCCACGAGCAGTACTTC
few	TRBD1	TRBV29-1	TRBJ2-1	CSVEGQGAIYEQFF	TGCAGCGTTGAAGGACAGGGGGCTATCTATGAGCAGTTCTTC
.	TRBD1	TRBV29-1	TRBJ2-7	CSVGTGGDEQYF	TGCAGCGTGGGGACAGGGGGCGACGAGCAGTACTTC
.	TRBD1	TRBV5-1	TRBJ1-2	CASSGQGGGYGYTF	TGCGCCAGCAGCGGTCAGGGGGGAGGCTATGGCTACACCTTC
.	.	TRBV19	TRBJ1-3	CASSIYGGLKDTIYF	TGTGCCAGTAGTATCTACGGGGGACTAAAAGACACCATATATTTT
.	.	TRBV5-6	TRBJ1-1	CASSSTAMNTEAFF	TGTGCCAGCAGCTCGACAGCTATGAACACTGAAGCTTTCTTT
.	.	TRBV6-1	TRBJ2-6	CAISDRQGSSGANVLTF	TGTGCCATCAGTGACCGCCAGGGCTCCTCTGGGGCCAACGTCCTGACTTTC
.	.	TRBV2	TRBJ1-1	CASITEGVSTEAFF	TGTGCCAGTATCACAGAGGGGGTGAGCACTGAAGCTTTCTTT
.	TRBD1	TRBV6-5	TRBJ1-2	CASNRDSYSYGYTF	TGTGCCTCAAACCGGGACAGCTACAGCTATGGCTACACCTTC
.	TRBD1	TRBV5-1	TRBJ1-1	CASSPGQVGGTEAFF	TGCGCCAGCAGCCCTGGACAGGTCGGAGGCACTGAAGCTTTCTTT
few	TRBD1	TRBV5-1	TRBJ2-5	CASSFGRGLETQYF	TGCGCCAGCAGCTTCGGCAGGGGGCTAGAGACCCAGTACTTC